This record concerns one T cell receptor (beta chain) sequence. There are 16 residues in the CDR3. CDR1 is ENHRY, CDR2 SYGVKD, per germline. J gave up 5 bases and V 3 bases, and 7 bases lay outside the gene matches. The sample belongs to a study of blood T cell repertoires in COVID-19. The wider study: Acute and convalescent COVID-19 specimens originated in the United States, Italy and Spain.

Clones were read by immunoSEQ multiplex PCR, and TCRdb kept only the in-frame ones, dropping some. The sample comprises 130,000 to 150,000 clones, 84% of which are singletons, and over 5% rests with the top ten. This sequence originates from a human donor in a cohort sampled during active COVID-19. V gene TRBV10-3 combines with J gene TRBJ2-2; TRBD1 agrees at 9 bases. The sequenced sample consisted of peripheral blood. The CDR3 DNA reads as TGTGCCATCAGTGATTCCGGGACAGGGATGACCGGGGAGCTGTTTTTT. It yields the protein CAISDSGTGMTGELFF.